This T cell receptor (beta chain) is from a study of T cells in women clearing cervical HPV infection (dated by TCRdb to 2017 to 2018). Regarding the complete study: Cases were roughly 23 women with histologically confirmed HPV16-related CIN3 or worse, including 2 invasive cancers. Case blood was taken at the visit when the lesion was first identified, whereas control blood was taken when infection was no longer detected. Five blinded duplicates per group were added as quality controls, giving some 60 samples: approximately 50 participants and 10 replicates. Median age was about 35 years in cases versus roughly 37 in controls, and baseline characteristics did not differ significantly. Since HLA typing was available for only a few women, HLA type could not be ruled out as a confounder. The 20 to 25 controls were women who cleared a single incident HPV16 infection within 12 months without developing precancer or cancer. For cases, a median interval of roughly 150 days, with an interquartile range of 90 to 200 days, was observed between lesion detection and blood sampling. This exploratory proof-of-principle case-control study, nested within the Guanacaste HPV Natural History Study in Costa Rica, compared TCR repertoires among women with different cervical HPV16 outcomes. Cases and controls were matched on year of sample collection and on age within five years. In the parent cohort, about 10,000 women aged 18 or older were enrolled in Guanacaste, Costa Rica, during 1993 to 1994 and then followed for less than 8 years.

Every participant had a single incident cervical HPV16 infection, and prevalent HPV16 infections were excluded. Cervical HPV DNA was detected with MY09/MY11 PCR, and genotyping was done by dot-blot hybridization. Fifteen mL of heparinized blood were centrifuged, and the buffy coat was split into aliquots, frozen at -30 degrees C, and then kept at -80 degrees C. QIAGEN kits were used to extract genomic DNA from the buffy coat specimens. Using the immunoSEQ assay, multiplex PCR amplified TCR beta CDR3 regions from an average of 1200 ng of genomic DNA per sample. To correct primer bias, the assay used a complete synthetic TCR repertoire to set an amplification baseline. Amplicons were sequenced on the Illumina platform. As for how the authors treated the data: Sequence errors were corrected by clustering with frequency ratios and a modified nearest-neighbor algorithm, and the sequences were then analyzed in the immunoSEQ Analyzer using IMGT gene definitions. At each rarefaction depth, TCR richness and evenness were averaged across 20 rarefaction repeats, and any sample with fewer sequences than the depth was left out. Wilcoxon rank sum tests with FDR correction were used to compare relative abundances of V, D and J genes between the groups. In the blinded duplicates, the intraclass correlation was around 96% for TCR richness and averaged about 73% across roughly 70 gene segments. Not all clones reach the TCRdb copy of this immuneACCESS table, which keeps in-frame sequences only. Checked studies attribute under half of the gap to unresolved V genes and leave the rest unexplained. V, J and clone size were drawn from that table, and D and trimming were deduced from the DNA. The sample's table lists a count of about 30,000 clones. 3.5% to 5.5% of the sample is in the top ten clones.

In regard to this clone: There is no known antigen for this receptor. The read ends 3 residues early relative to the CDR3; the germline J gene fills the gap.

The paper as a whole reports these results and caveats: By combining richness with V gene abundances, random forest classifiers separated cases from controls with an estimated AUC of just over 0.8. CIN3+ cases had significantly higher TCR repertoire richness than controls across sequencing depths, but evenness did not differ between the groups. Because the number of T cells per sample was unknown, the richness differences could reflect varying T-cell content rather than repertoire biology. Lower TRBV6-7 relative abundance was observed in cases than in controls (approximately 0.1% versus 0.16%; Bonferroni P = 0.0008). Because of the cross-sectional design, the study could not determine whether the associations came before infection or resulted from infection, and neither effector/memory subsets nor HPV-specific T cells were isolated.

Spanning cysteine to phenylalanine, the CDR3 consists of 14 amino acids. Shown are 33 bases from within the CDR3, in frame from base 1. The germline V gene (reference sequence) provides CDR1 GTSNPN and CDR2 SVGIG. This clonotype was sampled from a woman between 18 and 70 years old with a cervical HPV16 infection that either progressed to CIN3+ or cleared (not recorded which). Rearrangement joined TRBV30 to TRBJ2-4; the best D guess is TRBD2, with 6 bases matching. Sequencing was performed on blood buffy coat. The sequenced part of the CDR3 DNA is TGTGCCTGGAAGTGGGGGGAGACGAACTATGGT. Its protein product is CAWKWGETNYG. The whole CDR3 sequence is CAWKWGETNYGQYF.